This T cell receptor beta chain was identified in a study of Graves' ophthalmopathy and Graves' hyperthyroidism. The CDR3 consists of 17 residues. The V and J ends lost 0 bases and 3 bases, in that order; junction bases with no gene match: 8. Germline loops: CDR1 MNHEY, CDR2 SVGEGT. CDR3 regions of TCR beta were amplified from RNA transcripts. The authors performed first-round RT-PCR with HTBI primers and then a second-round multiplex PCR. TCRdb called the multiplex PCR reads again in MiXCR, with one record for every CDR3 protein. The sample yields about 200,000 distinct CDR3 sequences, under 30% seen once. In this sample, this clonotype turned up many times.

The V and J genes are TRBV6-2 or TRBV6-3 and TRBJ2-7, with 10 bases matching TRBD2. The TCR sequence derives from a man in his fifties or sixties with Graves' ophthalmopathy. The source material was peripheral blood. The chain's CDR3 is CASSYSPGLAEHYEQYF. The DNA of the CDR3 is TGTGCCAGCAGTTACTCACCTGGACTAGCGGAACACTACGAGCAGTACTTC.